This T cell receptor beta chain was documented in a study of blood T cell repertoires in COVID-19. In the study overall: T cells, B-cell-depleted T cells, or PBMCs supplied cDNA or gDNA.

Germline V gene lookup returns CDR1 LNHNV and CDR2 YYDKDF (reference sequence). The CDR3 has 15 amino acids. The ends lost 1 base at V and 4 bases at J; junction bases unmatched: 2. Per the original data handling: Amplifying reference gene primers gave estimates of nucleated cell counts. Here immunoSEQ multiplex PCR was the method, and the copy in TCRdb shows in-frame clones only, minus some. That table is the source of V, J and clone size, and D and trimming were worked out from the DNA. Among 200,000 to 250,000 clones listed, about 83% were seen once. Enrolment of Seattle patients took place during active infection, and they were followed longitudinally.

This TCR derives from a woman aged 25 to 45 with COVID-19, enrolled during active disease. The genes are TRBV15 and TRBJ2-1; 9 nucleotides line up with TRBD2. Sequenced input: peripheral blood. The CDR3 DNA sequence: TGTGCCACCAGCAGAGTGCTAGCGGGGTACAATGAGCAGTTCTTC. Translating gives CATSRVLAGYNEQFF. The variable domain in full, completed from reference TRBV15 and TRBJ2-1, reads DAMVIQNPRYQVTQFGKPVTLSCSQTLNHNVMYWYQQKSSQAPKLLFHYYDKDFNNEADTPDNFQSRRPNTSFCFLDIRSPGLGDTAMYLCATSRVLAGYNEQFFGPGTRLTVL.